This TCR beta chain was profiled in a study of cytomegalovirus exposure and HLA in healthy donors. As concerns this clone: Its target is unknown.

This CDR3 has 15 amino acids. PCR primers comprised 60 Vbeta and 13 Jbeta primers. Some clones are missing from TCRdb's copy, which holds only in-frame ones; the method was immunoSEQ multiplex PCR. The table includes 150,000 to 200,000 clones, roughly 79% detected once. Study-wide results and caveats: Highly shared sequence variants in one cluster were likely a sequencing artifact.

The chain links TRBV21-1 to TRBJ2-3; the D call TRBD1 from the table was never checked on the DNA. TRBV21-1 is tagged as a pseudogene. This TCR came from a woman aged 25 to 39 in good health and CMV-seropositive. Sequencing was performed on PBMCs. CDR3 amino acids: CASSRFRGSTDTQYF. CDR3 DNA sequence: TGTGCCAGCAGCCGCTTCAGGGGGAGCACAGATACGCAGTATTTT.